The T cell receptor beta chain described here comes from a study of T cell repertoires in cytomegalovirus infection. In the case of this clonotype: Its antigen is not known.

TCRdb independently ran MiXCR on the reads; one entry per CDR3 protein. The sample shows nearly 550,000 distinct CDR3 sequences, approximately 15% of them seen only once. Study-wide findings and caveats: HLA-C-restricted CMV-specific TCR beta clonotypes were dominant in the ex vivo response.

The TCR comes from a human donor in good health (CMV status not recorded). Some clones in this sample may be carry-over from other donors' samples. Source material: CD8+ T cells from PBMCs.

The CDR3 DNA sequence: TGTGCCAGCAGCTTGACAGGGGAGAAGGGTGGCTACACCTTC. Its protein is CASSLTGEKGGYTF. The chain uses TRBV7-3 and TRBJ1-2, with 8 bases lining up with TRBD1. The J segment lost 7 bases and the V segment lost 3 bases, leaving 7 bases of the junction unmatched. Germline V lookup: CDR1 SGHTA, CDR2 FQGTGA. The CDR3 sequence is 14 residues long.